This T cell receptor (beta chain) was sequenced during a study of blood T cells in healthy people across ages. The second PCR ran about 6 to 12 cycles with a sample-barcoded 5' primer and J-beta primers. Each CDR3 protein is one row after TCRdb ran MiXCR on the 5' RACE reads. The top ten hold approximately 2% of the sample, which has 2 million or so distinct CDR3 sequences, roughly 50% seen once. This clonotype was seen a few times. The V and J ends lost 3 bases and 2 bases respectively, with 8 bases between them. CDR3 length: 13 amino acids. This receptor was taken from a woman in her thirties or forties in good health. This chain connects TRBV12-3 or TRBV12-4 to TRBJ2-7; unclear D gene. What was sequenced was blood. The CDR3 nucleotides are TGTGCCAGCAGTTTTGGGAACACCTACGAGCAGTACTTC. Protein sequence: CASSFGNTYEQYF.